The 6 T cell receptor beta chains given below trace back to one sample, sequenced in a study of blood T cell repertoires in COVID-19. The protocol was immunoSEQ multiplex PCR, while the TCRdb copy is restricted to in-frame clones and leaves out a portion. The sample comprises about 27,000 clones, 70% to 90% of which are singletons, and around 2.7% rests with the top ten. The sequencing sample was made of peripheral blood. The receptors here all came from a human donor in a cohort sampled during active COVID-19.

This chain joins TRBV11-2 and TRBJ1-4; tentative D call: TRBD1 (6 bases). Looked up from germline, CDR1 is SGHAT and CDR2 is FQNNGV. V was cut by 5 bases and J by 6 bases, with 10 bases left in between. The CDR3 consists of 13 residues. For the CDR3, the DNA is TGTGCCAGCAGCCCCAACAGGGATGAAAAACTGTTTTTT. It yields the protein CASSPNRDEKLFF.

This clone was seen a single time. This chain uses TRBV6-5 with TRBJ2-7, with no clear D. CDR1 is MNHEY and CDR2 is SVGAGI in the germline V gene. V lost 8 bases to trimming and J lost 0 bases, with 17 bases between them. The CDR3 loop spans 15 amino acids. Written as DNA, the CDR3 is TGTGCCAGCTCCCCACCCGCGGCATTCTCCTACGAGCAGTACTTC. It translates to CASSPPAAFSYEQYF.

The chain joins TRBV30 to TRBJ2-3, with TRBD2 matching 13 bases. Germline CDR1 reads GTSNPN; CDR2 reads SVGIG (reference sequence). Trimming removed 5 bases from V and 7 bases from J; junction bases left unmatched: 6. CDR3 length: 14 residues. The CDR3 sequence is CAWQLAGGSHTQYF. Written as DNA, the CDR3 is TGTGCCTGGCAACTAGCGGGGGGGTCGCATACGCAGTATTTT.

CDR3 residues: CASSSSSWGYTF. CDR3 nucleotides: TGTGCCAGCAGCTCGAGCTCTTGGGGCTACACCTTC. This chain links TRBV13 with TRBJ1-2; no reliable D call. V was pared by 4 bases and J by 8 bases, with 11 bases between. Germline V gene lookup returns CDR1 PRHDT and CDR2 FYEKMQ (reference sequence). This CDR3 is built from 12 residues.

This chain links TRBV5-4 with TRBJ2-1, with TRBD2 matching over 10 bases. This CDR3 is built from 16 residues. V trimming: 4 bases; J trimming: 7 bases; junction bases outside the gene matches: 11. Looked up from germline, CDR1 is SGHNT and CDR2 is YYREEE (reference sequence). For the CDR3, the DNA is TGTGCCAGCAGCCCGCAATCTCCGGGACTAGCGAATGAGCAGTTCTTC. Protein sequence: CASSPQSPGLANEQFF.

This chain uses TRBV29-1 with TRBJ2-5; no definite D call. V was cut by 4 bases and J by 1 base, with 7 bases left in between. The germline gives CDR1 SQVTM, CDR2 ANQGSEA. The CDR3 spans 12 residues. The CDR3 region is CSVGVFQETQYF. CDR3 nucleotides: TGCAGCGTTGGAGTTTTCCAAGAGACCCAGTACTTC.